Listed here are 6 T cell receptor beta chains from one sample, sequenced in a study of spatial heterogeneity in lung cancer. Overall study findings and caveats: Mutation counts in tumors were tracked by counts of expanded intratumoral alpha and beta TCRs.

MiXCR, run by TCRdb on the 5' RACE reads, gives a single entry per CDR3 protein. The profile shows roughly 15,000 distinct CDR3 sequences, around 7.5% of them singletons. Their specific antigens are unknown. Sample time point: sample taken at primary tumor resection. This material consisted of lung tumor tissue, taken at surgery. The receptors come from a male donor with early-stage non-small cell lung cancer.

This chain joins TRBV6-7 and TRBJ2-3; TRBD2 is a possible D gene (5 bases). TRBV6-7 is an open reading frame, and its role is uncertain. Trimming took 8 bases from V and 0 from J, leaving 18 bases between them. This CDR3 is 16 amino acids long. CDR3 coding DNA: TGTGCCAGCTCTTATTTAGGAGGCCGGAGCACAGATACGCAGTATTTT. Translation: CASSYLGGRSTDTQYF.

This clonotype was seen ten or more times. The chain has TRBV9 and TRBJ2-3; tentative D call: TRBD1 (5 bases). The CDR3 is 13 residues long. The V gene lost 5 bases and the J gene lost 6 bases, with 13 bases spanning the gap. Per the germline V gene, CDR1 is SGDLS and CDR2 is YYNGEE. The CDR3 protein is CASRDNQRDTQYF. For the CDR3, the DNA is TGTGCCAGCAGGGACAACCAAAGGGATACGCAGTATTTT. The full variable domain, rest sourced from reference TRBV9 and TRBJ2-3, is DSGVTQTPKHLITATGQRVTLRCSPRSGDLSVYWYQQSLDQGLQFLIQYYNGEERAKGNILERFSAQQFPDLHSELNLSSLELGDSALYFCASRDNQRDTQYFGPGTRLTVL.

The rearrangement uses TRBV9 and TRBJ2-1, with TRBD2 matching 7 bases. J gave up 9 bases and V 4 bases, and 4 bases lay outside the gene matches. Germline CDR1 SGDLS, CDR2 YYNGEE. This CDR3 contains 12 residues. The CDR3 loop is CASSLERGEQFF. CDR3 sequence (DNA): TGTGCCAGCAGCCTGGAGCGGGGTGAGCAGTTCTTC.

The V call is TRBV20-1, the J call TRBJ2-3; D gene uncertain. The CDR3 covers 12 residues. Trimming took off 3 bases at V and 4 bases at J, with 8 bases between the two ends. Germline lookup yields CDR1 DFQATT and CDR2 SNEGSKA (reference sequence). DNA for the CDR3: TGCAGTGCTAGGGATAGCCCAGATACGCAGTATTTT. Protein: CSARDSPDTQYF.

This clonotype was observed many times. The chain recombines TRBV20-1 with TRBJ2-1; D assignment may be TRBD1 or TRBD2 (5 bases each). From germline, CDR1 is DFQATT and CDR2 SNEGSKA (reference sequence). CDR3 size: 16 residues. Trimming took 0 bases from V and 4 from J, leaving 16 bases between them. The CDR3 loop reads CSARDKKGWGYNEQFF. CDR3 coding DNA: TGCAGTGCTAGAGACAAGAAGGGTTGGGGGTACAATGAGCAGTTCTTC.

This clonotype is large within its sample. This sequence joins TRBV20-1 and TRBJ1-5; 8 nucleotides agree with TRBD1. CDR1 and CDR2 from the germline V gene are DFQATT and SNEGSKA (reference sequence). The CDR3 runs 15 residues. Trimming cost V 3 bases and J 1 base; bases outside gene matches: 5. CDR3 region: CSASGQGASNQPQHF. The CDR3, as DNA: TGCAGTGCTAGTGGGCAGGGGGCAAGCAATCAGCCCCAGCATTTT.